Many counts were recorded for the clone carrying this T cell receptor (beta chain). What it recognizes is unknown. The data stem from a study of T-cell reconstitution after alpha-beta-depleted transplantation in children. The TCRbeta library was prepared with unique molecular identifiers. MiXCR, run by TCRdb on the PCR reads, gives a single entry per CDR3 protein. The sample includes 350,000 to 500,000 distinct CDR3 sequences, 43% of them seen just once. Whole-study findings and limits: About two months after transplant, alpha-beta T cells reportedly came from several hundred expanded graft clones. Surviving recipient T cells and thymic progenitors underlay high day-60 TCRbeta diversity in some patients.

The V gene's germline CDR1 is SGHTA and CDR2 FQGTGA. V shed 0 bases and J 7 bases; nucleotides not matched to a gene: 10. The CDR3 spans 17 residues. This chain links TRBV7-3 with TRBJ2-1; 9 positions agree with TRBD2. Material: PBMCs, obtained before TCRalphabeta/CD19-depleted stem cell transplant. The TCR originated in a girl aged 2 to 10 with aplastic anemia, due to receive a stem cell transplant. The CDR3 bases are TGTGCCAGCAGCTTAACGGTCGTAAGCGGGAGGTCGAATGAGCAGTTCTTC. Protein product: CASSLTVVSGRSNEQFF.